This TCR beta chain came from a study of shared clonotypes between healthy human individuals. Terminally differentiated effector memory CD45RA+ cells were left out of the naive CD8 fraction, which was CD45RO-negative and positively selected for CCR7. This clone was found once. The repertoire was sequenced with immunoSEQ multiplex PCR; TCRdb's copy has only in-frame clones and lacks some. The sample records millions of clones, about 95% being singletons. Sequenced: naive CD8+ T cells sorted from blood. This sequence was found in a man aged 18 to 29 in good health.

The CDR3 nucleotides read TGTGCCAGCAGTCACCTCAATGAGCAGTTCTTC. Its protein is CASSHLNEQFF. V usage is TRBV6-5 and J usage is TRBJ2-1, with no clear D. Germline V gene sequence: CDR1 MNHEY, CDR2 SVGAGI. This CDR3 has 11 residues. Trimming cost V 5 bases and J 6 bases, with 5 bases left between them.